Here is one T cell receptor (beta chain) with its context. Its antigen has not been determined. No quality values exist for individual bases; no much larger clone is one base distant. TCR beta CDR3 regions were sequenced from DNA using the immunoSEQ hsTCRbeta Kit. As for the original processing: The ImmunoSEQ Analyzer was used to analyse the TCR sequencing data. T cell clonality was defined as 1 minus Pielou's evenness computed on productive rearrangements. The inverse Simpson index, applied to productive templates, was used to measure T cell diversity. T cell density was expressed as TCR beta template counts normalized to usable DNA, with usable DNA estimated by amplifying and sequencing housekeeping genes. TCR metrics were compared across histologic stages using two-sided Kruskal-Wallis tests. Imported from immuneACCESS, the table was reduced by TCRdb to in-frame sequences with V and J called. These copies leave out some clones; in studies compared against another copy, an unresolved V gene accounts for under half, and the cause of the remainder is not known. That table furnishes V, J and clone size, whereas the DNA furnished D and trimming. In this sample the table shows a few thousand clones, roughly three quarters of which occur a single time. The top ten clones comprise approximately 7.6% of the sample.

These data come from a study of immune evolution from preneoplasia to lung adenocarcinoma (dated by TCRdb to 2020 to 2023). As for the study more broadly: HLA loss of heterozygosity was seen in roughly 6.6%, 14% and 36% of AIS, MIA and ADC lesions, and in no AAH lesions. The study profiled immune contexture across lung adenocarcinoma precursors and invasive adenocarcinoma using immune gene expression, TCR sequencing and multiplex immunofluorescence. Resected precursor lesions (AAH, AIS, MIA) and invasive adenocarcinomas were compared against paired morphologically normal lung tissue. Sample size was based on specimen availability rather than a prior power calculation. Whole exome sequencing and methylation data from the same cohort of nodules were integrated with the immune data. A total of some 51 patients with pulmonary nodules who underwent surgical resection were included in the overall cohort. TCR sequencing data were obtained from 51 patients. It was reported in the study that over a hundred samples were used for TCR sequencing. POLYSOLVER was used to infer class I HLA alleles from exome data, and LOHHLA was used to detect allele-specific HLA loss.

Findings and caveats that apply to the study as a whole: The findings were based on association rather than direct causation, and larger cohorts with long-term follow-up and longitudinal biopsies were deemed needed. Because all patients were from Japan and China, applicability to Western populations was uncertain. Normal lung had the highest top T cell clone frequencies, and these frequencies appeared to fall progressively from AAH through AIS, MIA and invasive adenocarcinoma. KRAS-mutant nodules showed the highest T cell clonality compared with EGFR-mutant or double wild-type lesions. Clonality was highest in normal lung, while later-stage lesions appeared to show lower clonality but higher T cell density and diversity.

From a lookup of the germline V gene, CDR1 and CDR2 are SGHRS and YFSETQ. V and J lose 4 bases and 5 bases, and a span of 7 bases separates them. The CDR3, from cysteine to phenylalanine, totals 11 residues. The sequence is cut down to CDR3 DNA, 33 bases in frame from base 1. Patients underwent resection in Japan or China between the mid-2010s and the late 2010s. The histologic diagnosis of each case was independently confirmed on H&E slides by two lung cancer pathologists. For nucleic acid extraction, premalignant or tumor cells were enriched by macro-dissection following pathologic assessment. FFPE tissue was used for DNA isolation with the AllPrep DNA/RNA FFPE Kit.

The receptor chain draws on TRBV5-1 and TRBJ2-7; there is no confident call for the D gene. The clonotype originates from a person aged 70 to 85 with lung adenocarcinoma. Material for sequencing was FFPE minimally invasive lung adenocarcinoma tissue. The cell subset or site label for this specimen denotes: micro-invasive lung adenocarcinoma (MIA). The DNA sequence is given as TGCGCCAGCAGCAACAGCCACGAGCAGTACTTC. Its amino acids are CASSNSHEQYF.